This TCR beta chain derives from a study of blood T cells in healthy people across ages (dated by TCRdb to between 2014 and 2017). Broadly, across the study: In model experiments, roughly one uniquely barcoded TCR beta cDNA molecule per two T cells was captured by template switching. Using deep sequencing normalized with unique cDNA molecular identifiers, the study measured how TCR beta repertoire diversity changes with age. Four age groups were formed from the donors: young (average approximately 15 years), middle-aged (around 37), aged (around 62) and long-lived (82). To avoid experimental bias, donors of different ages were spread randomly across the sequencing lanes. The study analyzed two additional independent replicas of 1 million unique cDNA reads from the same blood draw for two donors, one aged 18 to 29 and one aged 80 or older. General study outcomes and caveats: Because profiling used bulk unsorted PBMCs, naive and antigen-experienced compartments could not be compared conclusively. Estimates of total diversity based on one million sequenced T cells were considered lower bounds and underestimates. The CMV infection status of donors was not known, potentially confounding age-related changes in expanded clonotypes. Compared with the aged group, the long-lived group had more naive CD4+ T cells, fewer expanded clones and increased TCR diversity, a pattern suggesting age selection. A strong correlation was found between observed TCR beta diversity and the percentage of naive T cells measured by flow cytometry. Observed TCR beta diversity per million T cells fell roughly linearly with age, and a significant reduction was already apparent by age roughly 41.

This clonotype was seen a handful of times. Its antigen remains undetermined. No quality values exist for individual bases; no much larger clone is one base distant. The donors were some 36 Caucasian individuals from Russia, aged roughly 6 to 100 years, who were systemically healthy. Ten milliliters of peripheral blood were drawn from each donor into EDTA-treated Vacutainer tubes. Ficoll-Paque density-gradient centrifugation was used to isolate PBMCs, with at least 6 million obtained per sample. Total RNA, at least 5 micrograms per sample, was extracted from PBMCs with Trizol reagent. For every donor, flow cytometry on a PBMC aliquot measured the percentage of naive CD45RAhigh/CD27high T cells. Library preparation used 5' RACE. The reads were generated on an Illumina HiSeq 2500. The second PCR ran for about 6 to 12 cycles and used a J-beta primer mix along with a sample-barcoded 5' primer. A unique molecular identifier was introduced onto each TCR beta cDNA molecule by a template-switch 5' adaptor carrying 12 random nucleotides. Each sample yielded at least 3 million CDR3-containing paired-end reads. All of the RNA was converted into first-strand cDNA using the Mint cDNA synthesis kit, with a TRBC-specific oligonucleotide serving as the primer. Following uracil-DNA glycosylase treatment, all cDNA underwent a first 18-cycle PCR with the universal primers M1SS and BC2_uni_R. Regarding the original processing steps: Each sample was normalized by randomly selecting 1 million high-quality reads, each carrying a distinct molecular identifier. Reads with shared molecular identifiers were discarded instead of being binned into consensus sequences. CDR3 identification, clonotype clustering and error correction used MiTCR with a Q25 quality threshold and the strictest error-elimination algorithm. A nonparametric unseen species model with Euler transformation was used to estimate lower-bound total TCR beta diversity. TCRdb trimmed the raw reads at Q25, called clones with MiXCR and kept productive beta chains. Rows are combined by CDR3 protein, so each entry shows the most common genes and DNA. The V and J calls and clone size are TCRdb's, not the authors'. In all, the sample holds about 1,400,000 distinct CDR3 sequences, and approximately 59% of those were seen once. The ten largest clonotypes hold 6.5% to 8.5% of the sample.

Germline trimming amounts to 5 bases on V and 5 bases on J, with 14 as the count of junction bases outside the gene matches. CDR1 and CDR2 (SNHLY, FYNNEI) derive from the germline V gene. Including cysteine and phenylalanine, the CDR3 has 16 amino acids. The CDR3 DNA has 48 bases and is translated from base 1. The chain couples TRBV2 to TRBJ2-5; the central 7 bases match TRBD1. The TCR was taken from a man aged 18 to 29 in good health. Sequenced input: blood. At the DNA level, the sequence is TGTGCCAGCAGTACAACCGGACAGGCAATTTGGGAGACCCAGTACTTC. The resulting protein is CASSTTGQAIWETQYF.